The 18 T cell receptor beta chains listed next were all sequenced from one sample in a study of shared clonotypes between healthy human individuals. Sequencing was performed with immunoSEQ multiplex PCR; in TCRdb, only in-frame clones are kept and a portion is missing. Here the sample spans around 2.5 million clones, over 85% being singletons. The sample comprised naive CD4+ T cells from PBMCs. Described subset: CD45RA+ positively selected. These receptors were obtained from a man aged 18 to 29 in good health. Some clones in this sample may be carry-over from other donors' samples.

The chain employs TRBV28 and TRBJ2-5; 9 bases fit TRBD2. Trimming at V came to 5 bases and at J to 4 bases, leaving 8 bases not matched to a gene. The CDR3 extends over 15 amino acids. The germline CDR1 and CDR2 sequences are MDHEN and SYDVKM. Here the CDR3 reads CASSGGSAGGETQYF. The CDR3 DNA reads TGTGCCAGCAGTGGAGGATCAGCGGGAGGAGAGACCCAGTACTTC. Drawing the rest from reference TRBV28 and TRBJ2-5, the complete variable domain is DVKVTQSSRYLVKRTGEKVFLECVQDMDHENMFWYRQDPGLGLRLIYFSYDVKMKEKGDIPEGYSVSREKKERFSLILESASTNQTSMYLCASSGGSAGGETQYFGPGTRLLVL.

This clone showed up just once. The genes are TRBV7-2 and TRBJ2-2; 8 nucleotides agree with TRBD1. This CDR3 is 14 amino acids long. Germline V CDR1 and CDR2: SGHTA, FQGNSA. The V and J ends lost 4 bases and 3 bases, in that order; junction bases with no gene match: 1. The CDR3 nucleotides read TGTGCCAGCAGCTCGGACAGGGACACCGGGGAGCTGTTTTTT. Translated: CASSSDRDTGELFF.

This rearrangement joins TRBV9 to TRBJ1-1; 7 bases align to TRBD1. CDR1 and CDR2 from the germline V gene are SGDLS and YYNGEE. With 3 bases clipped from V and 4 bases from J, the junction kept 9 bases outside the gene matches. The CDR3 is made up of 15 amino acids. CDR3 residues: CASSASSGGLTEAFF. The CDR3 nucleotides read TGTGCCAGCAGCGCGTCTTCAGGGGGTCTCACTGAAGCTTTCTTT.

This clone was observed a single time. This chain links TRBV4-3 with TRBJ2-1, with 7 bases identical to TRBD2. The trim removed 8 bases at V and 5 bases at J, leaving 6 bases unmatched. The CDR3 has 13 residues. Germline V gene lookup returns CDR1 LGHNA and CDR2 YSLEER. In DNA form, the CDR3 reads TGCGCCAGCGGTCGGGGAGGGAACAATGAGCAGTTCTTC. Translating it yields CASGRGGNNEQFF.

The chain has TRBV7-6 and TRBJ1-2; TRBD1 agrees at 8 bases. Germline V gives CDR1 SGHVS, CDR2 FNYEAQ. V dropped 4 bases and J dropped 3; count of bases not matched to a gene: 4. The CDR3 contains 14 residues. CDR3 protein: CASSSWTGYYGYTF. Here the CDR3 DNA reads TGTGCCAGCAGCTCGTGGACAGGGTACTATGGCTACACCTTC.

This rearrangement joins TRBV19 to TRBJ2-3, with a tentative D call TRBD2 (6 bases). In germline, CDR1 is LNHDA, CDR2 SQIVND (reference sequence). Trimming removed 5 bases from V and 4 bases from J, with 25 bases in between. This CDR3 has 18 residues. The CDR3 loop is CASSPLGRLVSGSDTQYF. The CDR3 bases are TGTGCCAGTAGTCCCCTAGGAAGACTAGTTTCTGGATCAGATACGCAGTATTTT. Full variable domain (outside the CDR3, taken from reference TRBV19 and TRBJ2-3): DGGITQSPKYLFRKEGQNVTLSCEQNLNHDAMYWYRQDPGQGLRLIYYSQIVNDFQKGDIAEGYSVSREKKESFPLTVTSAQKNPTAFYLCASSPLGRLVSGSDTQYFGPGTRLTVL.

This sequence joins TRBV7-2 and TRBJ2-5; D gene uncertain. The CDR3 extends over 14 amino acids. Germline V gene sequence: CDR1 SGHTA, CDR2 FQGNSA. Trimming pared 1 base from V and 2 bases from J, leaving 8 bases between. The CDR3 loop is CASSLVVGQETQYF. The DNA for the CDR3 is TGTGCCAGCAGCTTAGTTGTCGGGCAAGAGACCCAGTACTTC.

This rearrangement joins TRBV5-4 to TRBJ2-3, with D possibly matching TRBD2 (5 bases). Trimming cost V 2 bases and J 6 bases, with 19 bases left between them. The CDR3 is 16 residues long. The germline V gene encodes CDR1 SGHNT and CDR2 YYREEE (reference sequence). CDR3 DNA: TGTGCCAGCAGCTTTGAAGGACTCGTGAGCAGCGATACGCAGTATTTT. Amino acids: CASSFEGLVSSDTQYF.

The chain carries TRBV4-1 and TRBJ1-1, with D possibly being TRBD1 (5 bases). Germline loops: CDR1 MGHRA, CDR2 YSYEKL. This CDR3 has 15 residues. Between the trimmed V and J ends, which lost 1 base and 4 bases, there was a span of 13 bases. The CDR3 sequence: CASSQVGRGTTEAFF. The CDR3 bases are TGCGCCAGCAGCCAAGTGGGCCGGGGGACCACTGAAGCTTTCTTT.

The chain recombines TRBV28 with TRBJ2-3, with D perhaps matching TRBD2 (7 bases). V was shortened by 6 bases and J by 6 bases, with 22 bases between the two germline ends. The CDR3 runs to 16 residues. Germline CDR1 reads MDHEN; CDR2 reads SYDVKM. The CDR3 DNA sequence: TGTGCCAGCAGAACTAATAGGGGGGGGGAAACGGATACGCAGTATTTT. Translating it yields CASRTNRGGETDTQYF.

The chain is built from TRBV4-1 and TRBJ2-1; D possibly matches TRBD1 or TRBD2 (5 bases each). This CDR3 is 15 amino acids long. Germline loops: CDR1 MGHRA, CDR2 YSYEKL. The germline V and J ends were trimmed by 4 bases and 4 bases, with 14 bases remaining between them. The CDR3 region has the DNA TGCGCCAGCAGCCCACTCGGGACCAGTTACAATGAGCAGTTCTTC. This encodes CASSPLGTSYNEQFF.

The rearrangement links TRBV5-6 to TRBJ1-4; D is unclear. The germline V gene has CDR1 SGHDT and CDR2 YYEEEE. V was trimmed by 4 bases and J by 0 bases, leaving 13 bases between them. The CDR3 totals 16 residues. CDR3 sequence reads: CASSQVFNATNEKLFF. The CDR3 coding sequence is TGTGCCAGCAGCCAAGTTTTCAACGCAACTAATGAAAAACTGTTTTTT.

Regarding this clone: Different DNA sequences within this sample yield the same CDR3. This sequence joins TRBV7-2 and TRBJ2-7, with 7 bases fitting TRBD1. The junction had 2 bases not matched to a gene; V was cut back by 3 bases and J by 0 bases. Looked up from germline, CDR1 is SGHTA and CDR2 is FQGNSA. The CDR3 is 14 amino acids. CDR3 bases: TGTGCCAGCAGCTTGACAGGGTTCTCCTACGAGCAGTACTTC. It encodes CASSLTGFSYEQYF.

The DNA for the CDR3 is TGCGCCAGCAGCCAAGATTGGGTCGAGAACACTGAAGCTTTCTTT. Translated: CASSQDWVENTEAFF. The V and J genes are TRBV4-3 and TRBJ1-1; D is unclear. CDR3 length: 15 amino acids. V lost 0 bases, J lost 1 base, and 9 bases lay in between. Germline V gene data show CDR1 as LGHNA and CDR2 as YSLEER.

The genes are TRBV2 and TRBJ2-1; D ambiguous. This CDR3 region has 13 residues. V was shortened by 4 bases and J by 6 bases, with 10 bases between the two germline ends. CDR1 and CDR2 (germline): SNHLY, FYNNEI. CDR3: CASSVAVINEQFF. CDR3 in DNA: TGTGCCAGCAGTGTTGCCGTCATCAATGAGCAGTTCTTC.

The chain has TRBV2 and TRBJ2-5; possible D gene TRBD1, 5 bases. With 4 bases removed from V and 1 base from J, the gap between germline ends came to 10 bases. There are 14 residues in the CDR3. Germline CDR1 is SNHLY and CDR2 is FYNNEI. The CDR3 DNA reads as TGTGCCAGCAGTGTGCTACAGGTCCAAGAGACCCAGTACTTC. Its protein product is CASSVLQVQETQYF.

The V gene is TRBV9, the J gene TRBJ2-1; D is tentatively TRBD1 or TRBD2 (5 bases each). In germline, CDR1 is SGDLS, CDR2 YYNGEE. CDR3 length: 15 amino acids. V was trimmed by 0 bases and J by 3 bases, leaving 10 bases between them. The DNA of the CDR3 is TGTGCCAGCAGCGTAGGGGAGACAGACTACAATGAGCAGTTCTTC. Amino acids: CASSVGETDYNEQFF.

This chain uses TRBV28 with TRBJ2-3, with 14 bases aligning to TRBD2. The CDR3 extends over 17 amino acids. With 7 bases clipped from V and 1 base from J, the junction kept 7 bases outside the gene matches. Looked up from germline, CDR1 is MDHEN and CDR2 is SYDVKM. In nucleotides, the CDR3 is TGTGCCAGCACGGATGCGGGACTAGCGGGGGGCACAGATACGCAGTATTTT. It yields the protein CASTDAGLAGGTDTQYF.